These 8 T cell receptor beta chains share one sample of origin, sequenced in a study of tumor-infiltrating lymphocytes in primary liver carcinoma. Researchers generated TCR beta cDNA from approximately 500 ng of total RNA, relying on a constant-region primer. Each TCR beta library was derived from three nested multiplex PCR rounds that employed slightly modified ARM-PCR. TRBV1-TRBV30 forward primers paired with a C-beta reverse primer were used in the first two PCR rounds, which ran approximately 10 cycles each. TCRdb called the multiplex PCR reads again in MiXCR, with one record for every CDR3 protein. The sample contains approximately 330,000 distinct CDR3 sequences, 65% of which appear only once. It was unsorted whole blood that yielded blood RNA, and germline DNA was also extracted. Sequencing was performed on peripheral blood. Receptors were obtained from a man in his forties or fifties with primary liver carcinoma and hepatitis B virus infection.

This clonotype occurred a few times. A read error may explain this, as a much larger clone is one base away. The chain joins TRBV29-1 to TRBJ1-3, with 9 bases aligning to TRBD1. This CDR3 comprises 13 residues. Germline-derived CDR1 and CDR2 are SQVTM and ANQGSEA. The CDR3 nucleotides read TGCAGCGGATCGAAGACAGGGGGGAACAACATATATTTT. Protein: CSGSKTGGNNIYF.

This clonotype was seen more than once but under ten times. The junction and the germline gene differ at one end; a read error may be behind it. CDR3 protein: CTSSQGTYNEQFF. CDR3 coding DNA: TGTACCAGCAGCCAAGGGACCTACAATGAGCAGTTCTTC. The chain recombines TRBV14 with TRBJ2-1; D unclear. CDR3 size: 13 residues. The germline V gene has CDR1 SGHDN and CDR2 FVKESK.

About this clonotype itself: The germline gene is not matched at one end of the junction; a read error may be the cause. The J gene is TRBJ1-1, the V gene TRBV11-2; a weak D match, TRBD1 (5 bases). This CDR3 spans 14 amino acids. Germline V gene lookup returns CDR1 SGHAT and CDR2 FQNNGV. The DNA for the CDR3 is TGCGTCAGCAGCTTAGCGGGGGGTGACACTGAAGCTTTCTTT. Its translation is CVSSLAGGDTEAFF.

This clonotype was seen more than once but under ten times. The J gene is TRBJ2-3, the V gene TRBV6-2 or TRBV6-3; 8 bases map to TRBD1. The CDR3 length is 15 residues. V dropped 7 bases and J dropped 2; count of bases not matched to a gene: 8. The germline V gene has CDR1 MNHEY and CDR2 SVGEGT. The CDR3 region has the DNA TGTGCCAGCACCCTCCAGGGGGCAGTCACAGATACGCAGTATTTT. Protein product: CASTLQGAVTDTQYF.

The chain links TRBV7-9 to TRBJ1-2; D call uncertain. The CDR3 contains 13 residues. The germline gives CDR1 SEHNR, CDR2 FQNEAQ (reference sequence). V gave up 1 base and J gave up 5 bases, with 8 bases separating them. The chain's CDR3 is CASSLVAGYGYTF. In DNA form, the CDR3 reads TGTGCCAGCAGCTTAGTAGCCGGTTATGGCTACACCTTC.

As regards this clonotype: A much bigger clone sits one base away, suggesting this may be a read error. For the CDR3, the DNA is TGTGCCATCTCGTCAGCAGGAATAGAAGCTTTCTTT. Its translation is CAISSAGIEAFF. The chain has TRBV10-3 and TRBJ1-1; D not certain. Germline lookup yields CDR1 ENHRY and CDR2 SYGVKD. V lost 8 bases to trimming and J lost 8 bases, with 15 bases between them. The CDR3 runs 12 residues.

This clonotype qualifies as medium-sized. This chain's CDR3 is CASSPSRASAYNEQFF. CDR3 nucleotides: TGTGCCAGCAGCCCGTCGAGGGCTAGCGCATACAATGAGCAGTTCTTC. The genes are TRBV11-2 and TRBJ2-1; the D gene is possibly TRBD2 (6 bases). The germline V gene encodes CDR1 SGHAT and CDR2 FQNNGV. V shed 5 bases and J shed 4 bases, with 18 bases lying between them. This CDR3 is 16 amino acids long.

The chain combines TRBV30 with TRBJ2-3, with 15 bases matching TRBD2. Germline assignment: CDR1 GTSNPN and CDR2 SVGIG (reference sequence). The CDR3 loop spans 15 amino acids. J gave up 6 bases and V 4 bases, and 5 bases lay outside the gene matches. The CDR3 protein is CAWTQGLAGGDTQYF. CDR3 nucleotides: TGTGCCTGGACCCAGGGACTAGCGGGAGGCGATACGCAGTATTTT.